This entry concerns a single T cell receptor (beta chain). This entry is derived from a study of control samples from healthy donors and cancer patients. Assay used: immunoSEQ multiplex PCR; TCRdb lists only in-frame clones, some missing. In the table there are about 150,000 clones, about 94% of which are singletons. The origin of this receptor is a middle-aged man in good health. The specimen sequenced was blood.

The CDR3 protein is CASSPSGTGRTEAFF. In DNA, the CDR3 is TGTGCCAGCAGTCCATCCGGGACAGGGCGCACTGAAGCTTTCTTT. This chain uses TRBV6-6 with TRBJ1-1, with 9 bases matching TRBD1. The germline CDR1 and CDR2 sequences are MNHNY and SVGAGI (reference sequence). The CDR3 totals 15 residues. V shed 5 bases and J 4 bases; nucleotides not matched to a gene: 8.